Listed below are T cell receptor beta chains from one sample, sequenced in a study of cytomegalovirus exposure and HLA in healthy donors. Data came from immunoSEQ multiplex PCR; TCRdb stores just in-frame clones and leaves some out. The sample has roughly 200,000 clones, approximately 70% seen once. The sequencing sample was made of PBMCs. Every receptor here comes from a man aged 35-49 years in good health and CMV-seropositive. Both conserved end residues are part of each CDR3. A D gene is named only where the DNA matches it firmly. Not every row has a clone size; where given, it reads once, few, many or a size class.

size: -; V: TRBV29-1; D: -; length: 12; J: TRBJ1-4; DNA: TGCAGCGCCGTTCGGGATAATGAAAAACTGTTTTTT; CDR3: CSAVRDNEKLFF
size: few; V: TRBV6-5; D: TRBD1; length: 15; J: TRBJ1-5; DNA: TGTGCCAGCAGGCCGGGACAGGGGTTCGGGCAGCCCCAGCATTTT; CDR3: CASRPGQGFGQPQHF
size: -; V: TRBV18; D: -; length: 15; J: TRBJ1-5; DNA: TGTGCCAGCTCACCTAACCTCTACAGTAATCAGCCCCAGCATTTT; CDR3: CASSPNLYSNQPQHF
size: few; V: TRBV27; D: -; length: 13; J: TRBJ2-5; DNA: TGTGCCAGCAGTCAGGGATGGGGAGAGACCCAGTACTTC; CDR3: CASSQGWGETQYF
size: -; V: TRBV13; D: TRBD1; length: 17; J: TRBJ2-4; DNA: TGTGCCAGCAGCTCCGACGTACAGGGGAAACTAGGGAACATTCAGTACTTC; CDR3: CASSSDVQGKLGNIQYF
size: -; V: TRBV27; D: TRBD2; length: 14; J: TRBJ2-7; DNA: TGTGCCAGCAGTTTGGGGGGGAGCTCCTACGAGCAGTACTTC; CDR3: CASSLGGSSYEQYF
size: -; V: TRBV27; D: TRBD2; length: 17; J: TRBJ2-6; DNA: TGTGCCAGCAGTCGCGGGGGAACCCTCTCTGGGGCCAACGTCCTGACTTTC; CDR3: CASSRGGTLSGANVLTF
size: -; V: TRBV7-2; D: TRBD1; length: 14; J: TRBJ2-7; DNA: TGTGCCAGCAGCGAGAGCACAGGGGCCCTGGAGCAGTACTTC; CDR3: CASSESTGALEQYF
size: -; V: TRBV5-1; D: TRBD2; length: 14; J: TRBJ2-3; DNA: TGCGCCAGCAGCTGGACTAGCAGCACAGATACGCAGTATTTT; CDR3: CASSWTSSTDTQYF
size: -; V: TRBV19; D: TRBD1; length: 15; J: TRBJ1-6; DNA: TGTGCCAGTAGTATAGCGGACAGGGATCGTTCACCCCTCCACTTT; CDR3: CASSIADRDRSPLHF
size: -; V: TRBV5-1; D: -; length: 17; J: TRBJ1-3; DNA: TGCGCCAGCAGCTACGGCCCTCCCGGGGTTTCTGGAAACACCATATATTTT; CDR3: CASSYGPPGVSGNTIYF
size: once; V: TRBV6-5; D: TRBD1; length: 14; J: TRBJ2-7; DNA: TGTGCCAGCAGGACCCCCAGGGGGATCGACGAGCAGTACTTC; CDR3: CASRTPRGIDEQYF
size: -; V: TRBV6-1; D: -; length: 14; J: TRBJ1-2; DNA: TGTGCCAGCAGTGAACCTAGGCCATCCTATGGCTACACCTTC; CDR3: CASSEPRPSYGYTF
size: -; V: TRBV29-1; D: TRBD2; length: 14; J: TRBJ2-7; DNA: TGCAGCGTTGAAGAAGGACTAGCGCCCTACGAGCAGTACTTC; CDR3: CSVEEGLAPYEQYF
size: few; V: TRBV4-2; D: TRBD1; length: 16; J: TRBJ2-7; DNA: TGTGCCAGCAGCCAAGATCGAGGACAGGGGGCTCGGGAGCAGTACTTC; CDR3: CASSQDRGQGAREQYF
size: -; V: TRBV6-5; D: -; length: 13; J: TRBJ1-6; DNA: TGTGCCAGCAACAATCGGTGGAGTTCACCCCTCCACTTT; CDR3: CASNNRWSSPLHF
size: -; V: TRBV4-1; D: -; length: 17; J: TRBJ2-7; DNA: TGCGCCAGCAGCCAAGATATGGGGACTGTTGGGGCCTACGAGCAGTACTTC; CDR3: CASSQDMGTVGAYEQYF
size: -; V: TRBV9; D: TRBD1; length: 15; J: TRBJ2-2; DNA: TGTGCCAGCAGAGCCCACGAAGGGGGCCCCGGGGAGCTGTTTTTT; CDR3: CASRAHEGGPGELFF